This TCR beta chain is from a study of blood T cell repertoires in COVID-19. Whole-study context: Sites in the United States, Italy and Spain provided acute and convalescent COVID-19 samples. Sources were T cells, B-cell-depleted T cells, or PBMCs; the material itself was cDNA or gDNA.

The CDR3 is 13 residues long. From germline, CDR1 is MNHEY and CDR2 SVGEGT. With 0 bases removed from V and 10 bases from J, the gap between germline ends came to 12 bases. This clone was seen a few times. In the authors' methods: Reference gene primer amplification gave estimated nucleated cell counts. Measured with immunoSEQ multiplex PCR; TCRdb has only the in-frame clones, and not every one. The V and J calls and clone size come from that table; D and trimming were worked out from the DNA. Of around 43,000 clones listed, around 90% are singletons. The rearrangement links TRBV6-2 or TRBV6-3 to TRBJ1-1; TRBD1 is a possible D gene (6 bases). Input material: peripheral blood. The TCR originated in a man in his fifties with active COVID-19. The CDR3 nucleotides are TGTGCCAGCAGTTACTCGAGGGGGACACGAGCTTTCTTT. Residues: CASSYSRGTRAFF.